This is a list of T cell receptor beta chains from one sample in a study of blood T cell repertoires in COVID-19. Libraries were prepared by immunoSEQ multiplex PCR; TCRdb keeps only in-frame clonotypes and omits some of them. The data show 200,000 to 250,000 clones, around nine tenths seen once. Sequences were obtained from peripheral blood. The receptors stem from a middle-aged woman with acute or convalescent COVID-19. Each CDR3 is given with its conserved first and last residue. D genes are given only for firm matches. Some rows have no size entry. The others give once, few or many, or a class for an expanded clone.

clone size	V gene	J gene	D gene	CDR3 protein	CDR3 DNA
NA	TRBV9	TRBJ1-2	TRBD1	CASSVGTGGADYGYTF	TGTGCCAGCAGCGTAGGAACAGGGGGTGCAGACTATGGCTACACCTTC
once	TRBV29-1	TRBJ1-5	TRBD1	CSVGQGAFQPQHF	TGCAGCGTTGGTCAGGGGGCTTTTCAGCCCCAGCATTTT
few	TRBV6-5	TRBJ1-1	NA	CASSSGKGGYTEAFF	TGTGCCAGCAGCTCGGGGAAGGGAGGGTACACTGAAGCTTTCTTT
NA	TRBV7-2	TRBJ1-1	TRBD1	CASSRPGTGGTMNTEAFF	TGTGCCAGCAGCCGGCCCGGGACAGGGGGCACTATGAACACTGAAGCTTTCTTT
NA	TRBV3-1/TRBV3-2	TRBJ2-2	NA	CASSQLVIRDTGELFF	TGTGCCAGCAGCCAACTAGTAATCAGGGACACCGGGGAGCTGTTTTTT
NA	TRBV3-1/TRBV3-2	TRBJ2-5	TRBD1	CASSQPDRQETQYF	TGTGCCAGCAGCCAACCGGACAGGCAAGAGACCCAGTACTTC
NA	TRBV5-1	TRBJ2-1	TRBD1	CATKRGLSSYNEQFF	TGCGCCACCAAAAGGGGGCTGAGCTCCTACAATGAGCAGTTCTTC
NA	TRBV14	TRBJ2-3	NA	CASSQDMLTQYF	TGTGCCAGCAGCCAAGATATGTTAACGCAGTATTTT
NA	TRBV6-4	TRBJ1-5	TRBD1	CASSDYLTTGQRNQPQHF	TGTGCCAGCAGTGACTACTTAACGACAGGGCAACGGAATCAGCCCCAGCATTTT
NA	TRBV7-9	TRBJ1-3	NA	CASTPRAAGNTIYF	TGTGCCAGCACCCCCAGGGCGGCTGGAAACACCATATATTTT
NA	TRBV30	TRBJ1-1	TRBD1	CAWRQGIEAFF	TGTGCCTGGAGACAGGGGATTGAAGCTTTCTTT
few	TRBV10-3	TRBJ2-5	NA	CATRVAGIEETQYF	TGTGCCACCCGCGTCGCAGGCATAGAAGAGACCCAGTACTTC
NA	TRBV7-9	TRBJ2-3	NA	CASSSPHSGYSTDTQYF	TGTGCCAGCAGCTCCCCCCACTCGGGTTATAGCACAGATACGCAGTATTTT
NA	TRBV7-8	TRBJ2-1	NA	CASSLDSSGVGTTNEQFF	TGTGCCAGCAGCTTAGATTCATCCGGGGTAGGTACAACCAATGAGCAGTTCTTC
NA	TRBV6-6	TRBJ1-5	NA	CASSYQGNQPQHF	TGTGCCAGCAGTTATCAGGGAAATCAGCCCCAGCATTTT
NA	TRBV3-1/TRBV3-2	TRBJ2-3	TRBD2	CASSQERGGSTDTQYF	TGTGCCAGCAGCCAAGAACGGGGGGGCAGCACAGATACGCAGTATTTT
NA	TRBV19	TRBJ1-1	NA	CASTNLGGRPKTEAFF	TGTGCCAGTACGAATTTGGGGGGGAGGCCTAAAACTGAAGCTTTCTTT
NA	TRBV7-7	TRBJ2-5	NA	CASSLVGHMQETQYF	TGTGCCAGCAGCTTAGTTGGACACATGCAAGAGACCCAGTACTTC
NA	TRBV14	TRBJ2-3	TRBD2	CASSQVRSSGGIEDTQYF	TGTGCCAGCAGCCAAGTCAGGTCTAGCGGGGGGATAGAGGATACGCAGTATTTT
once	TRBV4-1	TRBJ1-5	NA	CASSQESGVGNQPQHF	TGCGCCAGCAGCCAAGAGTCAGGGGTTGGCAATCAGCCCCAGCATTTT
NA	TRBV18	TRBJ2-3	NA	CASSSSGEGTDTQYF	TGTGCCAGCTCATCCTCGGGGGAGGGCACAGATACGCAGTATTTT
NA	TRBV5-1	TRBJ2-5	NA	CASTPTGYQETQYF	TGCGCCAGCACCCCGACTGGGTACCAAGAGACCCAGTACTTC
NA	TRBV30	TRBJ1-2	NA	CASQGQRAVNYGYTF	TGTGCCTCCCAAGGGCAGAGGGCTGTGAACTATGGCTACACCTTC
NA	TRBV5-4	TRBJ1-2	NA	CASSFPGEGVNYGYTF	TGTGCCAGCAGCTTCCCCGGGGAGGGGGTTAACTATGGCTACACCTTC
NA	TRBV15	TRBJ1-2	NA	CATSRGHDNYGYTF	TGTGCCACCTCCAGGGGCCATGATAACTATGGCTACACCTTC
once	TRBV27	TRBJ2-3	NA	CASSFRDISDTQYF	TGTGCCAGCAGTTTTAGGGACATCTCAGATACGCAGTATTTT
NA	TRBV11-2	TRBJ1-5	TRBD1	CASSLGTGWNQPQHF	TGTGCCAGCAGCTTAGGGACAGGGTGGAATCAGCCCCAGCATTTT
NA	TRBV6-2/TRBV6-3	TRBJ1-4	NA	CASSRQAVEKLFF	TGTGCCAGCAGCAGACAGGCCGTTGAAAAACTGTTTTTT
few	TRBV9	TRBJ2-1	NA	CASSVSLETYNEQFF	TGTGCCAGCAGCGTAAGCCTAGAAACCTACAATGAGCAGTTCTTC
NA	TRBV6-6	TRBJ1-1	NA	CAGLDSMNTEAFF	TGTGCCGGGTTGGACAGTATGAACACTGAAGCTTTCTTT
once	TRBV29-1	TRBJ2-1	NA	CSVGPHNEQFF	TGCAGCGTTGGGCCCCACAATGAGCAGTTCTTC
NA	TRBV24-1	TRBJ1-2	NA	CATSDSNSYGYTF	TGTGCCACCAGTGATTCTAACAGCTATGGCTACACCTTC
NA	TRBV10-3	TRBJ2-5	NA	CATAGSQETQYF	TGTGCCACCGCGGGGTCCCAAGAGACCCAGTACTTC
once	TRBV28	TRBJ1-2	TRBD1	CASSLGPGQGSGYTF	TGTGCCAGCAGTTTGGGGCCGGGACAGGGGAGTGGCTACACCTTC
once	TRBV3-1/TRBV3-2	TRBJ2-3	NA	CASSPYGQGRATDTQYF	TGTGCCAGCAGCCCCTACGGGCAGGGGAGGGCCACAGATACGCAGTATTTT
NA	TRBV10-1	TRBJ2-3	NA	CASSPEEVETDTQYF	TGCGCCAGCAGTCCGGAGGAAGTAGAGACAGATACGCAGTATTTT
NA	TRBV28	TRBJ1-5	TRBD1	CASSWGDRGLQPQHF	TGTGCCAGCAGTTGGGGGGACAGGGGGCTGCAGCCCCAGCATTTT
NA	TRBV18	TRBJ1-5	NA	CASSPLGAGQPQHF	TGTGCCAGCTCACCTTTAGGGGCTGGACAGCCCCAGCATTTT
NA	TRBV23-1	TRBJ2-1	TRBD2	CASSQSPVLAESSYNEQFF	TGCGCCAGCAGTCAATCCCCCGTCCTAGCGGAGAGCTCCTACAATGAGCAGTTCTTC
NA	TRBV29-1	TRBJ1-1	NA	CSVVGERGAFF	TGCAGCGTTGTAGGGGAACGAGGAGCTTTCTTT
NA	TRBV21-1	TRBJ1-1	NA	CASSYGRCVAFF	TGTGCCAGCAGCTACGGGAGGTGCGTAGCTTTCTTT
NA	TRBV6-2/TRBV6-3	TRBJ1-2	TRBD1	CASSYIRDRGSDGYTF	TGTGCCAGCAGTTACATCCGGGACAGGGGGTCGGATGGCTACACCTTC
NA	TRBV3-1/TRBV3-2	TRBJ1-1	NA	CASSQAQLLNTEAFF	TGTGCCAGCAGCCAGGCCCAACTACTGAACACTGAAGCTTTCTTT
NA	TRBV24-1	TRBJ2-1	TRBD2	CATSRASGVSEQFF	TGTGCCACCTCTAGGGCTAGCGGCGTCTCTGAGCAGTTCTTC
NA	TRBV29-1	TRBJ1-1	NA	CSAGTGNSYSEAFF	TGCAGCGCTGGTACAGGGAACAGTTACTCTGAAGCTTTCTTT
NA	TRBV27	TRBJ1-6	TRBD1	CASSLGQGAYNSPLHF	TGTGCCAGCAGTTTAGGGCAGGGGGCTTATAATTCACCCCTCCACTTT
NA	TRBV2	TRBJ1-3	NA	CASSAGLGNTIYF	TGTGCCAGCAGCGCAGGGTTAGGAAACACCATATATTTT
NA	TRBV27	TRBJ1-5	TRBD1	CASSSGSGGFDQPQHF	TGTGCCAGCAGTTCAGGATCAGGGGGATTTGATCAGCCCCAGCATTTT
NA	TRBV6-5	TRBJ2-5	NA	CASSRSDSGETQYF	TGTGCCAGCAGCAGGTCGGACAGTGGAGAGACCCAGTACTTC
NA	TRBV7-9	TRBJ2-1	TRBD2	CASSLTASGGAEQFF	TGTGCCAGCAGCTTAACGGCTAGCGGGGGGGCAGAGCAGTTCTTC
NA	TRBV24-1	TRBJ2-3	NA	CATTTGQTTDTQYF	TGTGCCACCACCACCGGACAGACCACAGATACGCAGTATTTT
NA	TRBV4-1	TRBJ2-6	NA	CASSQVPGLGANVLTF	TGCGCCAGCAGCCAAGTTCCGGGGTTAGGGGCCAACGTCCTGACTTTC
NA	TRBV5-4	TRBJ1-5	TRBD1	CASSFGTGTQPQHF	TGTGCCAGCAGCTTTGGGACAGGGACTCAGCCCCAGCATTTT
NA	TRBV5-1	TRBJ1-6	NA	CASSLVWQGINSPLHF	TGCGCCAGCAGCTTGGTCTGGCAGGGGATTAATTCACCCCTCCACTTT
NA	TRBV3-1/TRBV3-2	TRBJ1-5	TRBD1	CASSRTGGYSNQPQHF	TGTGCCAGCAGCCGGACAGGGGGTTATAGCAATCAGCCCCAGCATTTT